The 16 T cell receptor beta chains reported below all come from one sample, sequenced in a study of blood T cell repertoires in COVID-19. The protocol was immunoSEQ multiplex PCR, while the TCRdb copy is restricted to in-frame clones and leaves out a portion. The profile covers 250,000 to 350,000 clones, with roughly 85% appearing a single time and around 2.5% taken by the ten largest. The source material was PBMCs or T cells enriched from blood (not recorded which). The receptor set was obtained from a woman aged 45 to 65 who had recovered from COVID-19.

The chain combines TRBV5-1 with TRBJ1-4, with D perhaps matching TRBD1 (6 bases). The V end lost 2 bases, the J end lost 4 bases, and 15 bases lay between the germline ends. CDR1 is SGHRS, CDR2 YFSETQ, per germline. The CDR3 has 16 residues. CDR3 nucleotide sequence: TGCGCCAGCAGCTTAAAGGGGGAGAGGGGTAATGAAAAACTGTTTTTT. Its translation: CASSLKGERGNEKLFF.

CDR3 in amino acids: CASSHHRGGSFTEAFF. The DNA for the CDR3 is TGTGCCAGCAGCCACCACAGGGGCGGTAGTTTTACTGAAGCTTTCTTT. This chain connects TRBV7-9 to TRBJ1-1; TRBD1 aligns across 7 bases. J lost 5 bases, V lost 5 bases, and 14 bases had no gene match. Germline CDR1 SEHNR, CDR2 FQNEAQ (reference sequence). The CDR3 loop spans 16 amino acids.

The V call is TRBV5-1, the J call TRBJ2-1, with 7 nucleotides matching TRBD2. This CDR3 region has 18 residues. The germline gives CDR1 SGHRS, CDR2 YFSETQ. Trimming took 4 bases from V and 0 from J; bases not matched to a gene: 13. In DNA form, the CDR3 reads TGCGCCAGCAGCCTCGCCCCGGGTTCGGGGGGCTCCTACAATGAGCAGTTCTTC. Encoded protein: CASSLAPGSGGSYNEQFF.

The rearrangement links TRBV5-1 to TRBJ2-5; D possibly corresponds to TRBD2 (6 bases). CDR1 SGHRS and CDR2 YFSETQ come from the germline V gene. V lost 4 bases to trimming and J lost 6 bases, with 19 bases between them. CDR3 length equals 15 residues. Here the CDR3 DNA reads TGCGCCAGCAGCCCGGAGTGGGGGGAAGTAAAGACCCAGTACTTC. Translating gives CASSPEWGEVKTQYF.

The DNA for the CDR3 is TGTGCCAGCAGCAACAGGGTGATTTGGTACTTC. Protein: CASSNRVIWYF. J is TRBJ2-7 and V is TRBV6-5, with D perhaps TRBD1 (6 bases). This CDR3 is 11 amino acids long. CDR1 MNHEY and CDR2 SVGAGI come from the germline V gene. The V end was cut by 6 bases, the J end by 12 bases, with 15 bases between.

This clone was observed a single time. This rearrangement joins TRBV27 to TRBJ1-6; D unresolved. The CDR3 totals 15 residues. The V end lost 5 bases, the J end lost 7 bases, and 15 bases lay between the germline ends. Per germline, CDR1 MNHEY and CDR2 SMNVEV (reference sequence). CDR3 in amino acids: CASSQVSATNSPLHF. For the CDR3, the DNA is TGTGCCAGCAGTCAGGTTTCGGCGACCAATTCACCCCTCCACTTT.

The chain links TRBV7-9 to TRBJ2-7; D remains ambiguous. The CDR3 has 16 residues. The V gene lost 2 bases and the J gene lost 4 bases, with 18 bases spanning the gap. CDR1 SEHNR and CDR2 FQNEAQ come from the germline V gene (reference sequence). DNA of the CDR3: TGTGCCAGCAGCTTAAGCACCAGCGAACGGTTTTACGAGCAGTACTTC. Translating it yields CASSLSTSERFYEQYF.

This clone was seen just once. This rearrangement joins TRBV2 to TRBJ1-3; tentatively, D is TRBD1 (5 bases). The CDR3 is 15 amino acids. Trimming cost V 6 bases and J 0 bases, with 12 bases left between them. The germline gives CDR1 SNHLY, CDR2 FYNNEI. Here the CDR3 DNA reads TGTGCCAGCAGCGGACGGGACTTCTCTGGAAACACCATATATTTT. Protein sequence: CASSGRDFSGNTIYF.

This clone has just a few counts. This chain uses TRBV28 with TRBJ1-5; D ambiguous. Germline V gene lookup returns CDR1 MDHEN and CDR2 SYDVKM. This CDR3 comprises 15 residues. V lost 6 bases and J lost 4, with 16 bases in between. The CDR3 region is CASRRGGGRNQPQHF. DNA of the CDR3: TGTGCCAGCAGGCGGGGAGGAGGGAGAAATCAGCCCCAGCATTTT.

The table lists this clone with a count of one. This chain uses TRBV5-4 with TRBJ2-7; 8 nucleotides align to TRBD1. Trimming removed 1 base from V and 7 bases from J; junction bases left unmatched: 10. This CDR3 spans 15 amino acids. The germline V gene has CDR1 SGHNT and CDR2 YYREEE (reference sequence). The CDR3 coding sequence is TGTGCCAGCAGCTTGCCCACAGGGGGTCCACAAGAGCAGTACTTC. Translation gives CASSLPTGGPQEQYF. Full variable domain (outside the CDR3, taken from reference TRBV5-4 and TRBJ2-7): ETGVTQSPTHLIKTRGQQVTLRCSSQSGHNTVSWYQQALGQGPQFIFQYYREEENGRGNFPPRFSGLQFPNYSSELNVNALELDDSALYLCASSLPTGGPQEQYFGPGTRLTVT.

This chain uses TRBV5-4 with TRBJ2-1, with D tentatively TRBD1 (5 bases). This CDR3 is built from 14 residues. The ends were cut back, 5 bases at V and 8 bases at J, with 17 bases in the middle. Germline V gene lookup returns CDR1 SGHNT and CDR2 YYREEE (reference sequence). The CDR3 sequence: CASRGPLPFDEQFF. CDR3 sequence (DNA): TGTGCCAGCAGGGGGCCGCTACCCTTCGATGAGCAGTTCTTC. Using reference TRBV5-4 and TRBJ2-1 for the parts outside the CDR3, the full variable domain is ETGVTQSPTHLIKTRGQQVTLRCSSQSGHNTVSWYQQALGQGPQFIFQYYREEENGRGNFPPRFSGLQFPNYSSELNVNALELDDSALYLCASRGPLPFDEQFFGPGTRLTVL.

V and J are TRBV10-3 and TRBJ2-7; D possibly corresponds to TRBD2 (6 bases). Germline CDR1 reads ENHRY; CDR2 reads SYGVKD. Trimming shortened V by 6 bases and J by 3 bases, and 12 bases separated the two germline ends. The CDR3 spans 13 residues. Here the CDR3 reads CAIRPGTYYEQYF. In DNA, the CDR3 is TGTGCCATCAGGCCAGGGACTTACTACGAGCAGTACTTC.

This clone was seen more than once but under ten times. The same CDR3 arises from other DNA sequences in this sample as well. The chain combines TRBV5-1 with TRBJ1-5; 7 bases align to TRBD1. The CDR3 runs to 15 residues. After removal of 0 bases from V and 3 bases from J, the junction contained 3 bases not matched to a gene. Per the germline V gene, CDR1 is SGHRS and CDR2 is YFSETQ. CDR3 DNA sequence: TGCGCCAGCAGCTTGGAGACAGGGCCCAATCAGCCCCAGCATTTT. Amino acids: CASSLETGPNQPQHF.

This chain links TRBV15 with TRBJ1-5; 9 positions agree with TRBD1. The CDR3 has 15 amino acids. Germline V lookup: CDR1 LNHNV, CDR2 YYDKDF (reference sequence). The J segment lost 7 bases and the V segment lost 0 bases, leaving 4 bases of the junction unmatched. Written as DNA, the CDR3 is TGTGCCACCAGCAGAGATGACAGGGGGAAGCAGCCCCAGCATTTT. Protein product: CATSRDDRGKQPQHF.

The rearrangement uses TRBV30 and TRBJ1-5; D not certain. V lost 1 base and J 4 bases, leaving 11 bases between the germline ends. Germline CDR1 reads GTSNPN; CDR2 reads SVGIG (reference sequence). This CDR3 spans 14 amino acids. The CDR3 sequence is CAWSDGVRNQPQHF. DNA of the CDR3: TGTGCCTGGAGTGACGGGGTCCGGAATCAGCCCCAGCATTTT.

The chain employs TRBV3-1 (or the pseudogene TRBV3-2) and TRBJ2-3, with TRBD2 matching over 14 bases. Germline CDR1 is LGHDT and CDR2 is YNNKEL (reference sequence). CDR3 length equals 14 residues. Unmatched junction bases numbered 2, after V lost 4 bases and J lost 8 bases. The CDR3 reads CASSRGTSGSTQYF. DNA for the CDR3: TGTGCCAGCAGCCGAGGGACTAGCGGGAGTACGCAGTATTTT.